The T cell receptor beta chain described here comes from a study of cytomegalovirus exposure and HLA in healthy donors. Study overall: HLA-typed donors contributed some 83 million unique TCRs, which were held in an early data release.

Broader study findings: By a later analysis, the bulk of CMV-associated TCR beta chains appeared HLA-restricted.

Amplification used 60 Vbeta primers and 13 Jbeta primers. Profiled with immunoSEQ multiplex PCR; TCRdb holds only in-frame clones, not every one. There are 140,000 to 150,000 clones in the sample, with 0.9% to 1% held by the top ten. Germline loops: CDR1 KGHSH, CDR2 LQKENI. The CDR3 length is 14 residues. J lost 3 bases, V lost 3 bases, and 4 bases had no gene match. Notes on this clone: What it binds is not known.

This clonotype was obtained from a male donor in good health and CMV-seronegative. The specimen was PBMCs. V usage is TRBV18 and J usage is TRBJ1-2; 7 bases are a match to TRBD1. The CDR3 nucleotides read TGTGCCAGCTCACCGAGGACAGGAGACTATGGCTACACCTTC. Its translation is CASSPRTGDYGYTF.